The 20 T cell receptor beta chains presented below share a single source sample, sequenced in a study of T cell responses to AZD1222 COVID-19 vaccine. The assay was immunoSEQ multiplex PCR, and TCRdb's table has in-frame clones only and misses some. This table has 170,000 or so clones, approximately 90% appearing once. The sequenced sample was peripheral blood, obtained on day 0 of AZD1222 vaccination. The origin of the receptors is an adult in good health.

V is TRBV27 and J is TRBJ1-2; 7 nucleotides match TRBD1. The CDR3 is made up of 13 amino acids. V dropped 6 bases and J dropped 4; count of bases not matched to a gene: 5. Germline assignment: CDR1 MNHEY and CDR2 SMNVEV (reference sequence). The CDR3 protein is CASRRGRGYGYTF. DNA for the CDR3: TGTGCCAGCAGGAGGGGGCGCGGCTATGGCTACACCTTC.

The V gene is TRBV11-3, the J gene TRBJ1-2; TRBD1 might be the D (5 bases). V was shortened by 2 bases and J by 2 bases, with 6 bases between the two germline ends. Germline V gene data show CDR1 as SGHNT and CDR2 as YENEEA. This CDR3 spans 13 amino acids. The CDR3 region has the DNA TGTGCCAGCAGCTTATGGGGGAACTATGGCTACACCTTC. Its protein is CASSLWGNYGYTF.

V gene TRBV19 combines with J gene TRBJ1-5, with unresolved D. In germline, CDR1 is LNHDA, CDR2 SQIVND (reference sequence). The CDR3 runs to 15 residues. Trimming took off 4 bases at V and 0 bases at J, with 10 bases between the two ends. The CDR3: CASSTPRSSNQPQHF. CDR3 coding DNA: TGTGCCAGTAGTACTCCGAGGAGTAGCAATCAGCCCCAGCATTTT.

In DNA form, the CDR3 reads TGTGCCAGCAGCCAAGCCCAGGGGGCTGGAAGCAATCAGCCCCAGCATTTT. It translates to CASSQAQGAGSNQPQHF. The rearrangement joins TRBV3-1 (or the pseudogene TRBV3-2) to TRBJ1-5; 8 bases align to TRBD1. In germline, CDR1 is LGHDT, CDR2 YNNKEL (reference sequence). The CDR3 loop spans 17 amino acids. The V and J ends lost 1 base and 1 base, in that order; junction bases with no gene match: 6.

This clone showed up just once. The chain combines TRBV6-5 with TRBJ1-2; D perhaps matches TRBD1 (5 bases). This CDR3 is 15 amino acids long. Germline loops: CDR1 MNHEY, CDR2 SVGAGI. V shed 2 bases and J shed 0 bases, with 10 bases lying between them. CDR3 sequence reads: CASSYEAGSNYGYTF. For the CDR3, the DNA is TGTGCCAGCAGTTACGAGGCAGGGTCTAACTATGGCTACACCTTC.

This clone was seen a single time. The chain has TRBV11-2 and TRBJ1-2; D remains unclear. The CDR3 is 15 amino acids. V was shortened by 0 bases and J by 3 bases, with 11 bases between the two germline ends. Germline V gene sequence: CDR1 SGHAT, CDR2 FQNNGV. The CDR3 region has the DNA TGTGCCAGCAGCTTAGATTTGCTCACTGACTATGGCTACACCTTC. Translated, it gives CASSLDLLTDYGYTF.

V gene TRBV15 combines with J gene TRBJ2-7; 8 bases match TRBD1. The germline V gene has CDR1 LNHNV and CDR2 YYDKDF (reference sequence). V was clipped by 0 bases and J by 6 bases; unmatched bases: 4. CDR3 length: 14 amino acids. CDR3 bases: TGTGCCACCAGCAGAGATCAGGGGGCGGGCGAGCAGTACTTC. This gives the protein CATSRDQGAGEQYF.

This chain links TRBV7-2 with TRBJ2-1, with TRBD2 matching 13 bases. The length of the CDR3 is 17 residues. Germline loops: CDR1 SGHTA, CDR2 FQGNSA. V lost 1 base, J lost 9 bases, and 9 bases stayed unmatched. CDR3 residues: CASSLGTSGGAEGEQFF. The CDR3 bases are TGTGCCAGCAGCTTAGGTACTAGCGGGGGGGCCGAGGGTGAGCAGTTCTTC.

V and J are TRBV3-1 (or the pseudogene TRBV3-2) and TRBJ1-6, with D hard to call. V lost 7 bases, J lost 9 bases, and 22 bases lay in between. CDR1 and CDR2 (germline): LGHDT, YNNKEL (reference sequence). This CDR3 spans 16 amino acids. The CDR3 nucleotides read TGTGCCAGCACCCGCCGACTTGTCGGGAAACTTTCACCCCTCCACTTT. Its protein product is CASTRRLVGKLSPLHF.

The gene calls are TRBV24-1 and TRBJ1-2; D is perhaps TRBD1 (5 bases). Trimming took 5 bases from V and 4 from J, leaving 16 bases between them. This CDR3 contains 15 residues. Germline values: CDR1 KGHDR, CDR2 SFDVKD. Written as DNA, the CDR3 is TGTGCCACCAGTGTATCAGGGCCTCTGGGCTATGGCTACACCTTC. Translated: CATSVSGPLGYGYTF.

V is TRBV4-2 and J is TRBJ2-1, with 7 bases matching TRBD2. CDR3 length equals 15 residues. From germline, CDR1 is LGHNA and CDR2 YNFKEQ. Germline trimming cut 0 bases from V and 7 bases from J; bases unmatched to any gene: 6. CDR3: CASSQDEGTTNEQFF. The DNA of the CDR3 is TGTGCCAGCAGCCAAGATGAGGGGACTACAAATGAGCAGTTCTTC.

The gene calls are TRBV5-7 and TRBJ2-1; 13 bases line up with TRBD2. TRBV5-7 is an ORF, with its function uncertain. CDR3 size: 17 residues. V lost 0 bases to trimming and J lost 6 bases; unmatched junction nucleotides: 6. CDR3 loop: CASSLELAGGPSNEQFF. CDR3 bases: TGTGCCAGCAGCTTGGAACTAGCGGGGGGGCCGAGCAATGAGCAGTTCTTC.

This chain connects TRBV28 to TRBJ2-1; D is unresolved. The CDR3 contains 11 residues. In germline, CDR1 is MDHEN, CDR2 SYDVKM. The ends were cut back, 1 base at V and 5 bases at J, with 0 bases in the middle. The DNA of the CDR3 is TGTGCCAGCAGTTTATACAATGAGCAGTTCTTC. Protein sequence: CASSLYNEQFF.

J is TRBJ2-3 and V is TRBV18, with a possible D match to TRBD2 (6 bases). V was pared by 0 bases and J by 7 bases, with 11 bases between. The V gene's germline CDR1 is KGHSH and CDR2 LQKENI. The CDR3 totals 14 residues. Here the CDR3 DNA reads TGTGCCAGCTCACCACCGGGGGGAGTTAATACGCAGTATTTT. This codes for CASSPPGGVNTQYF. Full variable domain (rest looked up from reference TRBV18 and TRBJ2-3): NAGVMQNPRHLVRRRGQEARLRCSPMKGHSHVYWYRQLPEEGLKFMVYLQKENIIDESGMPKERFSAEFPKEGPSILRIQQVVRGDSAAYFCASSPPGGVNTQYFGPGTRLTVL.

J is TRBJ2-5 and V is TRBV11-1, with 8 bases fitting TRBD1. This CDR3 region has 16 residues. J gave up 0 bases and V 5 bases, and 8 bases lay outside the gene matches. The germline V gene encodes CDR1 SGHAT and CDR2 FQDESV (reference sequence). This CDR3 reads CASSPGTGMYQETQYF. The CDR3 DNA is TGTGCCAGCAGCCCGGGGACAGGAATGTACCAAGAGACCCAGTACTTC.

The CDR3 is CASSRLQGSEETQYF. DNA of the CDR3: TGTGCCAGCAGCCGACTACAGGGGTCCGAAGAGACCCAGTACTTC. The chain combines TRBV14 with TRBJ2-5, with TRBD1 identical over 7 bases. Germline V gene sequence: CDR1 SGHDN, CDR2 FVKESK. This CDR3 comprises 15 residues. The V and J ends lost 4 bases and 3 bases, in that order; junction bases with no gene match: 8.

The rearrangement links TRBV2 to TRBJ2-7; D possibly uses TRBD1 or TRBD2 (5 bases each). This CDR3 is 12 amino acids long. V lost 11 bases and J 1 base, leaving 12 bases between the germline ends. CDR1 and CDR2 from the germline V gene are SNHLY and FYNNEI. The CDR3 bases are TGTGCCTTTAGCAGGGAGTCCTACGAGCAGTACTTC. The encoded protein is CAFSRESYEQYF.

For this clone: Other DNA variants within this sample encode the same CDR3. J is TRBJ1-1 and V is TRBV18, with 8 bases fitting TRBD1. Germline V gives CDR1 KGHSH, CDR2 LQKENI. V was clipped by 3 bases and J by 1 base; unmatched bases: 4. The CDR3 has 15 amino acids. The CDR3 DNA is TGTGCCAGCTCACCGGGGACAGGTGGGAACACTGAAGCTTTCTTT. Its protein product is CASSPGTGGNTEAFF. The variable domain in full, with the rest retrieved from reference TRBV18 and TRBJ1-1, is NAGVMQNPRHLVRRRGQEARLRCSPMKGHSHVYWYRQLPEEGLKFMVYLQKENIIDESGMPKERFSAEFPKEGPSILRIQQVVRGDSAAYFCASSPGTGGNTEAFFGQGTRLTVV.

V gene TRBV19 combines with J gene TRBJ1-5, with a possible D match to TRBD1 (5 bases). The length of the CDR3 is 13 residues. Germline V lookup: CDR1 LNHDA, CDR2 SQIVND (reference sequence). The V end lost 8 bases, the J end lost 4 bases, and 12 bases lay between the germline ends. The CDR3 DNA is TGTGCCAGTTCATACAGGAGTAATCAGCCCCAGCATTTT. Protein: CASSYRSNQPQHF. Full variable domain (remainder filled in from reference TRBV19 and TRBJ1-5): DGGITQSPKYLFRKEGQNVTLSCEQNLNHDAMYWYRQDPGQGLRLIYYSQIVNDFQKGDIAEGYSVSREKKESFPLTVTSAQKNPTAFYLCASSYRSNQPQHFGDGTRLSIL.

This chain links TRBV30 with TRBJ1-2; D uncertain. V shed 4 bases and J shed 1 base, with 7 bases lying between them. The germline CDR1 and CDR2 sequences are GTSNPN and SVGIG (reference sequence). The CDR3 spans 12 residues. CDR3 sequence: CAWTVGNYGYTF. CDR3 sequence (DNA): TGTGCCTGGACCGTCGGTAACTATGGCTACACCTTC. The full variable domain, rest sourced from reference TRBV30 and TRBJ1-2, is SQTIHQWPATLVQPVGSPLSLECTVEGTSNPNLYWYRQAAGRGLQLLFYSVGIGQISSEVPQNLSASRPQDRQFILSSKKLLLSDSGFYLCAWTVGNYGYTFGSGTRLTVV.